The clone carrying this T cell receptor beta chain was detected only a few times. The protocol was immunoSEQ multiplex PCR, while the TCRdb copy is restricted to in-frame clones and leaves out a portion. The sample has approximately 450,000 clones, around nine tenths seen once. This record comes from a study of blood T cell repertoires in COVID-19. With V trimmed by 6 bases and J by 4 bases, 7 bases remained unmatched. This CDR3 contains 14 residues. Germline V gene sequence: CDR1 ENHRY, CDR2 SYGVKD. The chain uses TRBV10-3 and TRBJ2-7; the match to TRBD1 covers 9 bases. Sequencing input: PBMCs or T cells enriched from blood (not recorded which). The receptor was derived from a young woman with acute COVID-19. The CDR3 sequence is CAISNPGQGYEQYF. Here the CDR3 DNA reads TGTGCCATCAGCAACCCGGGACAGGGTTACGAGCAGTACTTC.